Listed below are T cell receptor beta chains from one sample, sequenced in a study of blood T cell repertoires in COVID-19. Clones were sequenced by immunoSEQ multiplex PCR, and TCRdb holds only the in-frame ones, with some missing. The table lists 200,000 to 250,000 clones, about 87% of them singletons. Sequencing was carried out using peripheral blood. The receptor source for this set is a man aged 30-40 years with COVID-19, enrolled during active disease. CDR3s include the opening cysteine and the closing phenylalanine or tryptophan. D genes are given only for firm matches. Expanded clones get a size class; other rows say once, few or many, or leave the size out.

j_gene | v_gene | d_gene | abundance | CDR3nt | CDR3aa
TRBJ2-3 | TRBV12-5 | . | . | TGTGCTAGTGGTTTGGTAGGGAGGGATACGCAGTATTTT | CASGLVGRDTQYF
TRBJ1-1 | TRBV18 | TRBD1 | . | TGTGCCAGCTTACTTGGGACAGGGGAGAACACTGAAGCTTTCTTT | CASLLGTGENTEAFF
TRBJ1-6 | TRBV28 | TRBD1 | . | TGTGCCAGCACCATTAGACAGGGGAGGGATTCACCCCTCCACTTT | CASTIRQGRDSPLHF
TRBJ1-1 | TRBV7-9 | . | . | TGTGCCAGCAGCGGGGGCATGAACACTGAAGCTTTCTTT | CASSGGMNTEAFF
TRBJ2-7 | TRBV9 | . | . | TGTGCCAGCAGCGTAGAGGACAGTACCTACGAGCAGTACTTC | CASSVEDSTYEQYF
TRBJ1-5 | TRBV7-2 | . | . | TGTGCCAGCAGCTTCCAGCGTGATCAGCCCCAGCATTTT | CASSFQRDQPQHF
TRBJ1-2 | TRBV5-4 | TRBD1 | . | TGTGCCAGCAGCGTAACAGGGGTTCTGGGGGGCTACACCTTC | CASSVTGVLGGYTF
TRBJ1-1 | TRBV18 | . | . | TGTGCCAGCTCACGAGGTGCGGAGAACACTGAAGCTTTCTTT | CASSRGAENTEAFF
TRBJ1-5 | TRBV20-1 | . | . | TGCAGTGCTAGTCTCTCGGGAGGCAATCAGCCCCAGCATTTT | CSASLSGGNQPQHF
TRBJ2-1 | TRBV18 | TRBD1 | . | TGTGCCAGCTCACCACCGGGACAGGGTATCGATGAGCAGTTCTTC | CASSPPGQGIDEQFF
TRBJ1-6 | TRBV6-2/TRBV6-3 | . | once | TGTGCCAGCAGTTACCGTCAGCGTGATAATTCACCCCTCCACTTT | CASSYRQRDNSPLHF